The next 28 T cell receptor beta chains were all read from a single sample in a study of cytomegalovirus exposure and HLA in healthy donors. Vbeta (60) and Jbeta (13) primers were used in the PCR. Measured with immunoSEQ multiplex PCR; TCRdb has only the in-frame clones, and not every one. This sample carries 98,000 or so clones, approximately 80% of them seen once, and the ten largest clones take 7.5% to 9%. The sequenced material came from PBMCs. These receptors all stem from a female donor in good health and CMV-seronegative.

J is TRBJ2-1 and V is TRBV18, with 12 bases that match TRBD2. CDR1 and CDR2 from the germline V gene are KGHSH and LQKENI. With V trimmed by 8 bases and J by 0 bases, 8 bases remained unmatched. The CDR3 extends over 17 amino acids. The CDR3 DNA reads as TGTGCCAGCCGTCAGACTAGCGGGGGCCACTCCTACAATGAGCAGTTCTTC. Protein product: CASRQTSGGHSYNEQFF. Full variable domain (remainder filled in from reference TRBV18 and TRBJ2-1): NAGVMQNPRHLVRRRGQEARLRCSPMKGHSHVYWYRQLPEEGLKFMVYLQKENIIDESGMPKERFSAEFPKEGPSILRIQQVVRGDSAAYFCASRQTSGGHSYNEQFFGPGTRLTVL.

The chain carries TRBV9 and TRBJ2-7, with 7 bases lining up with TRBD1. Germline-derived CDR1 and CDR2 are SGDLS and YYNGEE. V dropped 4 bases and J dropped 4; count of bases not matched to a gene: 8. The CDR3 has 14 amino acids. CDR3 sequence (DNA): TGTGCCAGCAGCCTTGGGACAGATCTTTACGAGCAGTACTTC. Amino acid sequence: CASSLGTDLYEQYF. Complete variable domain (other parts from reference TRBV9 and TRBJ2-7): DSGVTQTPKHLITATGQRVTLRCSPRSGDLSVYWYQQSLDQGLQFLIQYYNGEERAKGNILERFSAQQFPDLHSELNLSSLELGDSALYFCASSLGTDLYEQYFGPGTRLTVT.

The V and J genes are TRBV5-1 and TRBJ2-4; tentatively, D is TRBD2 (6 bases). The germline V gene encodes CDR1 SGHRS and CDR2 YFSETQ. This CDR3 spans 14 amino acids. V lost 6 bases, J lost 4 bases, and 14 bases lay in between. The CDR3 coding sequence is TGCGCCAGCACGGCCGTGGGGGGAAAAAACATTCAGTACTTC. Translation gives CASTAVGGKNIQYF.

J is TRBJ2-3 and V is TRBV18, with D hard to call. Deletions cut 1 base from V and 2 bases from J, with 10 bases between. CDR1 and CDR2 from the germline V gene are KGHSH and LQKENI. The CDR3 is 15 amino acids. The CDR3 sequence is CASSPRSRSTDTQYF. For the CDR3, the DNA is TGTGCCAGCTCACCACGTTCTAGATCCACAGATACGCAGTATTTT.

V and J are TRBV20-1 and TRBJ2-7, with D perhaps matching TRBD2 (6 bases). The germline V gene has CDR1 DFQATT and CDR2 SNEGSKA (reference sequence). V lost 8 bases and J 4 bases, leaving 12 bases between the germline ends. The CDR3 length is 11 residues. CDR3 sequence reads: CSPGSGYEQYF. CDR3 coding DNA: TGCAGTCCGGGTAGCGGTTACGAGCAGTACTTC.

This clone was seen a single time. The genes are TRBV10-1 and TRBJ1-1; 8 bases line up with TRBD1. This CDR3 region has 14 residues. With V trimmed by 6 bases and J by 1 base, 4 bases remained unmatched. CDR1 and CDR2 (germline): WNHNN, SYGVQD (reference sequence). For the CDR3, the DNA is TGCGCCAGCAGCGCCGGGACAGGGAACACTGAAGCTTTCTTT. This sequence encodes CASSAGTGNTEAFF.

The CDR3: CASSYSEYSTDTQYF. The CDR3 bases are TGCGCCAGCAGTTATAGCGAATACAGCACAGATACGCAGTATTTT. The chain recombines TRBV10-1 with TRBJ2-3, with D perhaps TRBD2 (5 bases). V lost 5 bases, J lost 0 bases, and 12 bases lay in between. Germline loops: CDR1 WNHNN, CDR2 SYGVQD (reference sequence). The CDR3 sequence is 15 residues long.

V is TRBV7-8 and J is TRBJ2-5; D not resolved. There are 12 residues in the CDR3. The germline V gene has CDR1 SGHVS and CDR2 FQNEAQ. With 4 bases removed from V and 5 bases from J, the gap between germline ends came to 8 bases. CDR3 region: CASSSPRETQYF. DNA of the CDR3: TGTGCCAGCAGCTCACCACGGGAGACCCAGTACTTC.

The chain couples TRBV21-1 to TRBJ1-6; the listed D gene, TRBD1, was not tested against the DNA. TRBV21-1 is annotated as a pseudogene. The CDR3 covers 20 residues. The CDR3 bases are TGTGCCAGCAGCAAAGCGCCCGAAGACAGGGGGGAGTCCTATAATTCACCCCTCCACTTT. Its protein is CASSKAPEDRGESYNSPLHF.

The chain is built from TRBV9 and TRBJ1-5, with D hard to call. The CDR3 loop spans 13 amino acids. The germline V gene has CDR1 SGDLS and CDR2 YYNGEE. The V end was cut by 0 bases, the J end by 6 bases, with 7 bases between. CDR3 DNA: TGTGCCAGCAGCGTAGGAATGAGTCAGCCCCAGCATTTT. This sequence encodes CASSVGMSQPQHF.

V gene TRBV5-6 combines with J gene TRBJ2-7; D is perhaps TRBD1 (6 bases). This CDR3 has 15 amino acids. Per germline, CDR1 SGHDT and CDR2 YYEEEE. Trimming left V 0 bases short and J 3 bases short, with 13 bases between. In DNA, the CDR3 is TGTGCCAGCAGCTTGGGGGCAGGGGTTTACTACGAGCAGTACTTC. Residues: CASSLGAGVYYEQYF.

V gene TRBV18 combines with J gene TRBJ1-1, with D unclear. Germline V gives CDR1 KGHSH, CDR2 LQKENI. The CDR3 totals 14 residues. V shed 4 bases and J shed 1 base, with 10 bases lying between them. The CDR3 DNA reads TGTGCCAGCTCACGTGACGGAGAGAACACTGAAGCTTTCTTT. It codes for CASSRDGENTEAFF.

This clone appeared a few times. This chain links TRBV6-6 with TRBJ1-5; D perhaps matches TRBD1 (6 bases). Looked up from germline, CDR1 is MNHNY and CDR2 is SVGAGI (reference sequence). With 6 bases removed from V and 3 bases from J, the gap between germline ends came to 15 bases. This CDR3 has 15 amino acids. CDR3 DNA: TGTGCCAGCAGACGGACAGCGTGGGCCAATCAGCCCCAGCATTTT. This gives the protein CASRRTAWANQPQHF.

There are a few counts of this clone. The chain links TRBV29-1 to TRBJ2-5; 13 nucleotides line up with TRBD2. Trimming at V came to 5 bases and at J to 0 bases, leaving 24 bases not matched to a gene. Looked up from germline, CDR1 is SQVTM and CDR2 is ANQGSEA. The CDR3 has 22 residues. The CDR3 protein is CSVPLTSGGARGSGRHQETQYF. The CDR3 DNA follows: TGCAGCGTTCCCTTAACTAGCGGGGGGGCACGGGGGTCAGGGAGGCACCAAGAGACCCAGTACTTC.

This clone was detected a few times. The chain joins TRBV7-9 to TRBJ1-3; D is undetermined. Germline assignment: CDR1 SEHNR and CDR2 FQNEAQ (reference sequence). This CDR3 region has 14 residues. Trimming stripped 1 base from V and 3 bases from J, with 7 bases between. The CDR3 spells CASSLGHGGNTIYF. CDR3 DNA sequence: TGTGCCAGCAGCTTAGGACACGGTGGAAACACCATATATTTT. Together with reference TRBV7-9 and TRBJ1-3, the CDR3 gives the full variable domain: DTGVSQNPRHKITKRGQNVTFRCDPISEHNRLYWYRQTLGQGPEFLTYFQNEAQLEKSRLLSDRFSAERPKGSFSTLEIQRTEQGDSAMYLCASSLGHGGNTIYFGEGSWLTVV.

The chain combines TRBV27 with TRBJ1-1; no definite D call. CDR3 size: 16 residues. Deletions cut 4 bases from V and 0 bases from J, with 15 bases between. Germline values: CDR1 MNHEY, CDR2 SMNVEV (reference sequence). The CDR3 DNA reads TGTGCCAGCAGTTGGTCGAGAGGCCGGATGAACACTGAAGCTTTCTTT. Translated: CASSWSRGRMNTEAFF.

The genes are TRBV19 and TRBJ1-1, with 8 positions matching TRBD1. The CDR3 sequence is 14 residues long. Germline V CDR1 and CDR2: LNHDA, SQIVND (reference sequence). With V trimmed by 4 bases and J by 7 bases, 8 bases remained unmatched. CDR3 sequence (DNA): TGTGCCAGTAGTAGGTATGGGACAGGCGTTGAAGCTTTCTTT. This codes for CASSRYGTGVEAFF. The full variable domain, rest sourced from reference TRBV19 and TRBJ1-1, is DGGITQSPKYLFRKEGQNVTLSCEQNLNHDAMYWYRQDPGQGLRLIYYSQIVNDFQKGDIAEGYSVSREKKESFPLTVTSAQKNPTAFYLCASSRYGTGVEAFFGQGTRLTVV.

The rearrangement joins TRBV5-6 to TRBJ2-5; TRBD1 agrees at 8 bases. The germline gives CDR1 SGHDT, CDR2 YYEEEE. Unmatched junction bases numbered 8, after V lost 4 bases and J lost 0 bases. The CDR3 has 16 residues. CDR3 DNA: TGTGCCAGCAGCGGGACGACAGGGGCCCACCAAGAGACCCAGTACTTC. Its translation: CASSGTTGAHQETQYF. Drawing the rest from reference TRBV5-6 and TRBJ2-5, the complete variable domain is DAGVTQSPTHLIKTRGQQVTLRCSPKSGHDTVSWYQQALGQGPQFIFQYYEEEERQRGNFPDRFSGHQFPNYSSELNVNALLLGDSALYLCASSGTTGAHQETQYFGPGTRLLVL.

The rearrangement links TRBV6-5 to TRBJ1-1; 9 bases align to TRBD1. CDR3 length: 14 residues. The germline V gene encodes CDR1 MNHEY and CDR2 SVGAGI. With V trimmed by 5 bases and J by 11 bases, 12 bases remained unmatched. CDR3 DNA: TGTGCCAGCAGTCGCCAGGCCCGGGACAGGGTGGCTTTCTTT. It specifies CASSRQARDRVAFF.

The rearrangement links TRBV7-9 to TRBJ1-5, with 10 bases aligning to TRBD1. Germline-derived CDR1 and CDR2 are SEHNR and FQNEAQ (reference sequence). CDR3 length: 17 amino acids. V gave up 4 bases and J gave up 1 base; unmatched junction bases: 7. CDR3 DNA sequence: TGTGCCAGCAGCTCTCTCGGACAGGGGGGAAGCAATCAGCCCCAGCATTTT. Protein sequence: CASSSLGQGGSNQPQHF.

V and J are TRBV19 and TRBJ2-7, with a weak D call TRBD1 (5 bases). The CDR3 contains 15 residues. Germline V gene sequence: CDR1 LNHDA, CDR2 SQIVND (reference sequence). The V gene lost 1 base and the J gene lost 7 bases, with 17 bases spanning the gap. CDR3: CASSIGDRPPLEQYF. CDR3 coding DNA: TGTGCCAGTAGTATAGGTGACAGACCCCCCCTGGAGCAGTACTTC.

This clone has just a few counts. V is TRBV5-1 and J is TRBJ2-5; D possibly corresponds to TRBD2 (6 bases). Trimming cost V 4 bases and J 4 bases, with 17 bases left between them. Germline CDR1 is SGHRS and CDR2 is YFSETQ. This CDR3 contains 15 residues. The CDR3 is CASSDQGGWRETQYF. The CDR3 DNA follows: TGCGCCAGCAGCGATCAGGGAGGTTGGAGAGAGACCCAGTACTTC.

The chain is built from TRBV6-5 and TRBJ2-7; the D gene is possibly TRBD1 (5 bases). Between the trimmed V and J ends, which lost 0 bases and 3 bases, there was a span of 15 bases. The CDR3 runs to 16 residues. Looked up from germline, CDR1 is MNHEY and CDR2 is SVGAGI. CDR3 loop: CASSYSNQGRSYEQYF. The CDR3 bases are TGTGCCAGCAGTTACTCGAACCAGGGAAGGAGCTACGAGCAGTACTTC.

The rearrangement links TRBV4-1 to TRBJ1-1; no clear D. This CDR3 has 13 residues. Trimming left V 2 bases short and J 3 bases short, with 7 bases between. Germline assignment: CDR1 MGHRA and CDR2 YSYEKL. As DNA, the CDR3 is TGCGCCAGCAGCCAACCGGGTTACACTGAAGCTTTCTTT. Translating gives CASSQPGYTEAFF.

Comments on this clone: The same CDR3 also results from other DNA sequences found in this sample. The chain carries TRBV30 and TRBJ2-1, with D tentatively TRBD2 (6 bases). This CDR3 is 15 amino acids long. In germline, CDR1 is GTSNPN, CDR2 SVGIG (reference sequence). V lost 3 bases and J lost 0, with 12 bases in between. As DNA, the CDR3 is TGTGCCTGGAGCGTAGCGGTGAACTCCTACAATGAGCAGTTCTTC. Its protein product is CAWSVAVNSYNEQFF.

This clone has only a few counts. The chain couples TRBV19 to TRBJ1-6; D is unresolved. V lost 10 bases and J lost 0, with 10 bases in between. The CDR3 runs 14 residues. Germline V gene lookup returns CDR1 LNHDA and CDR2 SQIVND (reference sequence). The CDR3 loop is CATAGGSYNSPLHF. CDR3 nucleotides: TGTGCCACCGCAGGAGGCTCCTATAATTCACCCCTCCACTTT. Full variable domain (remainder filled in from reference TRBV19 and TRBJ1-6): DGGITQSPKYLFRKEGQNVTLSCEQNLNHDAMYWYRQDPGQGLRLIYYSQIVNDFQKGDIAEGYSVSREKKESFPLTVTSAQKNPTAFYLCATAGGSYNSPLHFGNGTRLTVT.

This clone was counted a few times. CDR3 sequence reads: CASSTPGTTQFF. CDR3 DNA sequence: TGTGCCAGTAGTACACCCGGGACTACGCAGTTCTTC. V and J are TRBV19 and TRBJ2-1; TRBD2 matches 7 bases. The germline gives CDR1 LNHDA, CDR2 SQIVND (reference sequence). This CDR3 spans 12 amino acids. The ends lost 4 bases at V and 12 bases at J; junction bases unmatched: 6.

The V call is TRBV21-1, the J call TRBJ2-7; the table names TRBD2, a call not compared with the DNA. TRBV21-1 is reported as a pseudogene. This CDR3 is 21 amino acids long. The CDR3 nucleotides read TGTGCCAGCAGCTCGGGACTAGCGGGAGTTAGGGGCGTGTTAGGCTCCTACGAGCAGTACTTC. Translated: CASSSGLAGVRGVLGSYEQYF.